One TCR beta chain is described in this entry. These data belong to a study of shared T cell receptors in the human thymus. The CDR3 consists of 18 residues. J lost 2 bases, V lost 5 bases, and 10 bases had no gene match. Germline V gene lookup returns CDR1 SNHLY and CDR2 FYNNEI. The table came from immunoSEQ multiplex PCR; TCRdb's copy has only in-frame clones and leaves some out. The sample shows just under 550,000 clones, about 84% of them seen only once. This sample was shared with a second study, whose subject was human thymus T cells. That source adds: All donors were healthy Finnish infants who were undergoing corrective surgery to treat congenital heart defects.

The TCR sequence derives from a boy in the first two years of life with a congenital heart defect. The sequencing sample was made of thymocytes. The chain joins TRBV2 to TRBJ2-5; 14 bases are shared with TRBD2. CDR3 in amino acids: CASSRPTTSGRVQETQYF. The CDR3 nucleotides read TGTGCCAGCAGTCGACCTACGACTAGCGGGAGGGTACAAGAGACCCAGTACTTC.